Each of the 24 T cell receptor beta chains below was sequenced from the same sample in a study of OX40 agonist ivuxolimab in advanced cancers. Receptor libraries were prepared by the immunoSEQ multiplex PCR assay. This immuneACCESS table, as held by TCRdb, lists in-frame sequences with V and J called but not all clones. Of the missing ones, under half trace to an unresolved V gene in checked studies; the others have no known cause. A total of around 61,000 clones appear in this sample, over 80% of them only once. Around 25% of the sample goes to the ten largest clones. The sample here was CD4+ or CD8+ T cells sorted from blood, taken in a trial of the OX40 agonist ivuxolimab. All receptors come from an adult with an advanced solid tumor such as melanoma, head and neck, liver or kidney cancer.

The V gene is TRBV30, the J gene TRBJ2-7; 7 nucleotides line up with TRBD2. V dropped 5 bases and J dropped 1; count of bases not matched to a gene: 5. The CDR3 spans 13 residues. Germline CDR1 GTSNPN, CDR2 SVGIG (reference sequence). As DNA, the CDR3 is TGTGCCTGGGGCCAGGGAGGGTCCTACGAGCAGTACGTC. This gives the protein CAWGQGGSYEQYV.

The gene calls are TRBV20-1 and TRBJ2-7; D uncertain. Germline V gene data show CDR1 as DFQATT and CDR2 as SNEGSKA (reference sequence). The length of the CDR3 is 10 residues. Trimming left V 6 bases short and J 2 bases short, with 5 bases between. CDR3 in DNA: TGCAGTGCCACGACCTACGAGCAGTACTTC. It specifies CSATTYEQYF.

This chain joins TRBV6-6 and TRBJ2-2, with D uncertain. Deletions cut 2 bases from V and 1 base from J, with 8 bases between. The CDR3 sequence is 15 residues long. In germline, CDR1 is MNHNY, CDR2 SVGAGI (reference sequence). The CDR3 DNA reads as TGTGCCAGCAGTTACGTGAAACAGAACACCGGGGAGCTGTTTTTT. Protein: CASSYVKQNTGELFF.

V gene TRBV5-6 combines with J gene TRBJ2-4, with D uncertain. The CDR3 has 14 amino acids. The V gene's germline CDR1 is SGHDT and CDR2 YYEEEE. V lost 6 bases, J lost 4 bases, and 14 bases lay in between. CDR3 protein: CASTTLWGKNIQYF. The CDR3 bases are TGTGCCAGCACAACACTTTGGGGAAAAAACATTCAGTACTTC.

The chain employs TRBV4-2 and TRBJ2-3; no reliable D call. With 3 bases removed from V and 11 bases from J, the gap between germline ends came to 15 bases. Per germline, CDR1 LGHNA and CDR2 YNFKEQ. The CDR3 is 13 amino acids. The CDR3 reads CASSHESGVGQYF. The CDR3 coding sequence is TGTGCCAGCAGCCACGAGAGTGGCGTTGGGCAGTATTTT.

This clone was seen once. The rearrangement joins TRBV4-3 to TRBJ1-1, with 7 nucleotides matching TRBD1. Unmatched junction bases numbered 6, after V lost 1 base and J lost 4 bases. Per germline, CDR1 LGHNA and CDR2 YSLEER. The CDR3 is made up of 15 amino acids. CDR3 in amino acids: CASSQGPSGGTEAFF. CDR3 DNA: TGCGCCAGCAGCCAAGGCCCTTCAGGGGGCACTGAAGCTTTCTTT.

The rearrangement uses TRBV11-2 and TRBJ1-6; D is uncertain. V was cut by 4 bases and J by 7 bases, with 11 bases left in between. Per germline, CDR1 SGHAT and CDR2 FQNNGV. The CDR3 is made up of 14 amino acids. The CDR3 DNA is TGTGCCAGCAGCTCCCACGGCAACAATTCACCCCTCCACTTT. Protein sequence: CASSSHGNNSPLHF.

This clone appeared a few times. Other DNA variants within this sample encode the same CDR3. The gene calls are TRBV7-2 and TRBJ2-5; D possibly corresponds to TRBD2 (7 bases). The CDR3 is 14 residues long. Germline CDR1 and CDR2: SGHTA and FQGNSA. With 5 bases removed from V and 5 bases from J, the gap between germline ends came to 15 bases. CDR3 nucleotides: TGTGCCAGCAGCCCCTGGCCGGGGGGCGAGACCCAGTACTTC. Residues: CASSPWPGGETQYF.

Written as DNA, the CDR3 is TGTGCCAGCAGGGGGAGACCGGGACAAAGTAATTCACCCCTCCACTTT. Amino acid sequence: CASRGRPGQSNSPLHF. The chain couples TRBV6-6 to TRBJ1-6; D might be TRBD1 (6 bases). The CDR3 covers 16 residues. In germline, CDR1 is MNHNY, CDR2 SVGAGI (reference sequence). Deletions cut 6 bases from V and 6 bases from J, with 18 bases between.

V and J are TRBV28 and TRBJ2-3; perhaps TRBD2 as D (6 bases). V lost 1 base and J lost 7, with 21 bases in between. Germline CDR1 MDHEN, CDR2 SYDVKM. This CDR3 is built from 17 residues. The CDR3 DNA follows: TGTGCCAGCAGTTTATTCCCCCTTCGGGGGAGGCCGCATACGCAGTATTTT. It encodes CASSLFPLRGRPHTQYF.

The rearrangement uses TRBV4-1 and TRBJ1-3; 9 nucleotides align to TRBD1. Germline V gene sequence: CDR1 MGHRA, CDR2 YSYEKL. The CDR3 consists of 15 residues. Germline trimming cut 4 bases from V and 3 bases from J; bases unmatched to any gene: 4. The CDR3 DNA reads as TGCGCCAGCAGCCTGGGACAGGGACTTGGAAACACCATATATTTT. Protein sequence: CASSLGQGLGNTIYF.

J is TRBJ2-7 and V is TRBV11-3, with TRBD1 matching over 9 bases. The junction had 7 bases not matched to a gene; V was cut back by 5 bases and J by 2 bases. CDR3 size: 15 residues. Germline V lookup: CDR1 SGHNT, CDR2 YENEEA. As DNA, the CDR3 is TGTGCCAGCAGCCCCGGACAGGGGAGCCCCTACGAGCAGTACGTC. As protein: CASSPGQGSPYEQYV.

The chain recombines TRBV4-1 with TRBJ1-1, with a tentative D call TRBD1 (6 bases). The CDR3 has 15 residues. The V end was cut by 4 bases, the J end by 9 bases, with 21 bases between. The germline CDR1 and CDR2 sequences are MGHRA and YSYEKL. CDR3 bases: TGCGCCAGCAGCCCTGGGACATGGTCAGAGGAACAAGCTTTCTTT. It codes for CASSPGTWSEEQAFF.

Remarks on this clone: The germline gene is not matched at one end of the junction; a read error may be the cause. The CDR3 loop reads CARSLMGGLTLW. The CDR3 coding sequence is TGTGCCAGAAGCTTGATGGGGGGCCTGACGCTTTGG. V gene TRBV13 combines with J gene TRBJ1-1; D is possibly TRBD1 (6 bases). The CDR3 has 12 residues. CDR1 is PRHDT and CDR2 is FYEKMQ in the germline V gene (reference sequence).

The CDR3 DNA follows: TGTGCCAGCAGTTACTCCGGTAGCGGGGGGCCCCAGTTCTTC. Amino acid sequence: CASSYSGSGGPQFF. The chain couples TRBV6-5 to TRBJ2-1; TRBD2 matches 10 bases. The CDR3 runs 14 residues. V gave up 0 bases and J gave up 13 bases; unmatched junction bases: 6. Per the germline V gene, CDR1 is MNHEY and CDR2 is SVGAGI.

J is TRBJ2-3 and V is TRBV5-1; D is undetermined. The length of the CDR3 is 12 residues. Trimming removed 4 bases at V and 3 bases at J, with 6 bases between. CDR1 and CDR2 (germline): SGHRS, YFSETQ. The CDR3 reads CASSLPTDTQYF. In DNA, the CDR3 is TGCGCCAGCAGCCTTCCGACAGATACGCAGTATTTT. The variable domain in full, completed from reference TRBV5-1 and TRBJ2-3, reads KAGVTQTPRYLIKTRGQQVTLSCSPISGHRSVSWYQQTPGQGLQFLFEYFSETQRNKGNFPGRFSGRQFSNSRSEMNVSTLELGDSALYLCASSLPTDTQYFGPGTRLTVL.

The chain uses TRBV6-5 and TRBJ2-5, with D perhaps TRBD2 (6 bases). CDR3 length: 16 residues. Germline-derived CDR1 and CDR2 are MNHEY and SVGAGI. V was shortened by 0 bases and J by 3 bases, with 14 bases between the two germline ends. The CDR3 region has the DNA TGTGCCAGCAGTTACTCGGGGGGACTGATAAAAGAGACCCAGTACTTC. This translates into CASSYSGGLIKETQYF.

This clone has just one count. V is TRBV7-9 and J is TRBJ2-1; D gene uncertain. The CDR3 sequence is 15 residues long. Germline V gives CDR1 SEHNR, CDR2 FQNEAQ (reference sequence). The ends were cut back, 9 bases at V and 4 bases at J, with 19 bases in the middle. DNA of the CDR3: TGTGCCAGTTCCGGAGCGCTTGGTTCATACAATGAGCAGTTCTTC. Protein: CASSGALGSYNEQFF.

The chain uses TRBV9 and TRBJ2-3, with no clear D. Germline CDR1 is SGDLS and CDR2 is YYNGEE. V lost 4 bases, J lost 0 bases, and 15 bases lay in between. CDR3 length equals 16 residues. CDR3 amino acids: CASSPRTAFSTDTQYF. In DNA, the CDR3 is TGTGCCAGCAGCCCCCGGACGGCCTTTAGCACAGATACGCAGTATTTT.

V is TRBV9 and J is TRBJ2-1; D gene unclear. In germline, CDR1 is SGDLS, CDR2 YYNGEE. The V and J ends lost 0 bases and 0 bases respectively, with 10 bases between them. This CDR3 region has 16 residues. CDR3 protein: CASSVATANSYNEQFF. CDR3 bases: TGTGCCAGCAGCGTAGCTACGGCTAACTCCTACAATGAGCAGTTCTTC.

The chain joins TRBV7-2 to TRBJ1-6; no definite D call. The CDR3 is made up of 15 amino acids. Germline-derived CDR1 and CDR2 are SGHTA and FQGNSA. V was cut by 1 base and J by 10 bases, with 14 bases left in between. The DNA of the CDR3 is TGTGCCAGCAGCTTAGTGGGGAGGGTCGGGTCACCCCTCCACTTT. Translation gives CASSLVGRVGSPLHF.

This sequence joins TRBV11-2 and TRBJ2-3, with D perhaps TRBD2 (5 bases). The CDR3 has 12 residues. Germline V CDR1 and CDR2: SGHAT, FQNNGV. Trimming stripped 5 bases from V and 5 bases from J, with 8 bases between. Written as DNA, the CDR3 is TGTGCCAGCAGCCTCGGAGGAGATACGCAGTATTTT. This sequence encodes CASSLGGDTQYF.

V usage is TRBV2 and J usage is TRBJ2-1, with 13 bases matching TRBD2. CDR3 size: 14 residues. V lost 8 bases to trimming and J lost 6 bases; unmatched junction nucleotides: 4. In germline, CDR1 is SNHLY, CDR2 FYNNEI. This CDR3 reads CASPLAGGRNEQFF. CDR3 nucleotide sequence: TGTGCCAGCCCACTAGCGGGGGGGCGCAATGAGCAGTTCTTC.

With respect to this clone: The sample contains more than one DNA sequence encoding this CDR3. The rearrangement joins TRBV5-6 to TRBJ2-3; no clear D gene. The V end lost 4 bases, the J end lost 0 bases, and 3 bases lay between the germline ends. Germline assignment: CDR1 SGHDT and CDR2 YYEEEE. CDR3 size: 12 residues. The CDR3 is CASSLSTDTQYF. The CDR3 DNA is TGTGCCAGCAGCCTGAGCACAGATACGCAGTATTTT.